Below are 16 T cell receptor beta chains sequenced from a single sample in a study of control samples from healthy donors and cancer patients. Generated by immunoSEQ multiplex PCR, the TCRdb table keeps only in-frame clones and is missing some. The repertoire includes approximately 150,000 clones, about 91% of them detected once, and over 1.5% sits in the top ten. Sequencing was performed on blood. All receptors derive from a man younger than 35 in good health.

The chain couples TRBV9 to TRBJ1-6, with D unclear. Between the trimmed V and J ends, which lost 0 bases and 5 bases, there was a span of 9 bases. The CDR3 sequence is 15 residues long. Germline lookup yields CDR1 SGDLS and CDR2 YYNGEE. The CDR3 DNA reads TGTGCCAGCAGCGTAGTTCCAGGCGATAATTCACCCCTCCACTTT. Its protein is CASSVVPGDNSPLHF. Drawing the rest from reference TRBV9 and TRBJ1-6, the complete variable domain is DSGVTQTPKHLITATGQRVTLRCSPRSGDLSVYWYQQSLDQGLQFLIQYYNGEERAKGNILERFSAQQFPDLHSELNLSSLELGDSALYFCASSVVPGDNSPLHFGNGTRLTVT.

The V call is TRBV5-1, the J call TRBJ1-2, with 9 positions matching TRBD1. V shed 0 bases, J shed 6 bases, and the junction held 3 bases outside the gene matches. The CDR3 runs to 14 residues. Germline assignment: CDR1 SGHRS and CDR2 YFSETQ. The DNA of the CDR3 is TGCGCCAGCAGCTTGGAGGACAGGGGTCATGGCTACACCTTC. Amino acids: CASSLEDRGHGYTF.

This clone was seen a few times. The chain recombines TRBV19 with TRBJ1-2; 11 bases are a match to TRBD1. Per the germline V gene, CDR1 is LNHDA and CDR2 is SQIVND (reference sequence). Trimming at V came to 6 bases and at J to 9 bases, leaving 6 bases not matched to a gene. CDR3 length: 13 amino acids. The CDR3 region is CASSRDRGLRYTF. The CDR3 nucleotides are TGTGCCAGTAGCCGGGACAGGGGGTTACGCTACACCTTC.

The chain has TRBV30 and TRBJ2-6; unclear D gene. V lost 0 bases and J 0 bases, leaving 6 bases between the germline ends. In germline, CDR1 is GTSNPN, CDR2 SVGIG (reference sequence). The CDR3 has 15 residues. The CDR3 coding sequence is TGTGCCTGGAGTGTACAAAGCTCTGGGGCCAACGTCCTGACTTTC. This translates into CAWSVQSSGANVLTF.

This clone was seen only once. This chain links TRBV9 with TRBJ2-5, with D possibly being TRBD1 or TRBD2 (6 bases each). This CDR3 spans 16 amino acids. The germline CDR1 and CDR2 sequences are SGDLS and YYNGEE. Trimming stripped 3 bases from V and 4 bases from J, with 19 bases between. CDR3 DNA: TGTGCCAGCAGCGAGGGTGGGGGGACATGGGGAGAGACCCAGTACTTC. Translating gives CASSEGGGTWGETQYF.

The chain is built from TRBV30 and TRBJ1-5; D is unresolved. This CDR3 is built from 14 residues. CDR1 is GTSNPN, CDR2 SVGIG, per germline (reference sequence). V gave up 0 bases and J gave up 6 bases, with 12 bases separating them. The CDR3 DNA reads as TGTGCCTGGAGTGTAGGAGAGAAGGGTCAGCCCCAGCATTTT. It is translated as CAWSVGEKGQPQHF.

The chain uses TRBV18 and TRBJ1-6; D remains unclear. From germline, CDR1 is KGHSH and CDR2 LQKENI. The CDR3 runs 15 residues. V lost 3 bases and J lost 6, with 12 bases in between. The CDR3 is CASSPSTDRNSPLHF. CDR3 nucleotide sequence: TGTGCCAGCTCACCCTCGACGGACCGTAATTCACCCCTCCACTTT.

The chain employs TRBV5-1 and TRBJ1-4; D gene ambiguous. V lost 5 bases and J lost 3, with 11 bases in between. Germline CDR1 is SGHRS and CDR2 is YFSETQ. The CDR3 loop spans 14 amino acids. CDR3: CASRMGIANEKLFF. CDR3 coding DNA: TGCGCCAGCAGGATGGGAATAGCTAATGAAAAACTGTTTTTT. Full variable domain (outside the CDR3, taken from reference TRBV5-1 and TRBJ1-4): KAGVTQTPRYLIKTRGQQVTLSCSPISGHRSVSWYQQTPGQGLQFLFEYFSETQRNKGNFPGRFSGRQFSNSRSEMNVSTLELGDSALYLCASRMGIANEKLFFGSGTQLSVL.

The rearrangement joins TRBV30 to TRBJ2-1; tentative D call: TRBD1 (5 bases). This CDR3 has 14 amino acids. The germline CDR1 and CDR2 sequences are GTSNPN and SVGIG (reference sequence). With 2 bases removed from V and 5 bases from J, the gap between germline ends came to 13 bases. CDR3 loop: CAWSRQGRNNEQFF. The CDR3, as DNA: TGTGCCTGGAGTAGGCAGGGCCGTAACAATGAGCAGTTCTTC.

This chain connects TRBV28 to TRBJ1-2; possibly TRBD1 for D (6 bases). In germline, CDR1 is MDHEN, CDR2 SYDVKM. The CDR3 is 15 amino acids. V was shortened by 3 bases and J by 6 bases, with 17 bases between the two germline ends. In DNA form, the CDR3 reads TGTGCCAGCAGTTTGGCCCTAGGGGGGGTGGATGGCTACACCTTC. This sequence encodes CASSLALGGVDGYTF.

V usage is TRBV6-2 or TRBV6-3 and J usage is TRBJ2-7; 12 bases align to TRBD2. The V segment lost 5 bases and the J segment 9 bases; nucleotides outside the gene matches: 11. The CDR3 length is 15 residues. Germline V gene sequence: CDR1 MNHEY, CDR2 SVGEGT. CDR3 sequence reads: CASSPGTSGRQGQYF. CDR3 DNA: TGTGCCAGCAGTCCCGGGACTAGCGGGCGTCAAGGGCAGTACTTC.

This chain links TRBV9 with TRBJ2-4; the D is unclear. CDR3 length: 14 amino acids. The germline V gene encodes CDR1 SGDLS and CDR2 YYNGEE. The V end lost 4 bases, the J end lost 5 bases, and 13 bases lay between the germline ends. The CDR3 nucleotides are TGTGCCAGCAGCACCCCCCGGATCCAAAACATTCAGTACTTC. It specifies CASSTPRIQNIQYF.

The chain carries TRBV5-1 and TRBJ2-7, with 7 bases fitting TRBD1. The CDR3 is made up of 14 amino acids. The junction had 3 bases not matched to a gene; V was cut back by 0 bases and J by 3 bases. CDR1 is SGHRS, CDR2 YFSETQ, per germline. The DNA for the CDR3 is TGCGCCAGCAGCTTGGACAGGGGAAGCTACGAGCAGTACTTC. Translated, it gives CASSLDRGSYEQYF.

The rearrangement joins TRBV18 to TRBJ1-2; 8 bases map to TRBD1. CDR1 and CDR2 from the germline V gene are KGHSH and LQKENI. Trimming removed 3 bases from V and 3 bases from J; junction bases left unmatched: 6. The CDR3 totals 15 residues. CDR3 sequence: CASSPDRGKDYGYTF. The DNA for the CDR3 is TGTGCCAGCTCACCCGACAGGGGTAAGGACTATGGCTACACCTTC.

This chain connects TRBV5-1 to TRBJ2-5; D call uncertain. Trimming removed 0 bases from V and 4 bases from J, with 7 bases in between. Per germline, CDR1 SGHRS and CDR2 YFSETQ. The CDR3 is 13 residues long. In nucleotides, the CDR3 is TGCGCCAGCAGCTTGGCCCCGGGAGAGACCCAGTACTTC. It translates to CASSLAPGETQYF.

This clone was seen only a few times. The rearrangement uses TRBV7-9 and TRBJ2-6, with D tentatively TRBD1 or TRBD2 (6 bases each). This CDR3 has 16 amino acids. The germline V gene has CDR1 SEHNR and CDR2 FQNEAQ (reference sequence). The ends were cut back, 3 bases at V and 2 bases at J, with 11 bases in the middle. The CDR3 spells CASSFDGGPGANVLTF. CDR3 in DNA: TGTGCCAGCAGCTTCGACGGGGGCCCTGGGGCCAACGTCCTGACTTTC.